These 14 T cell receptor beta chains were all obtained from the same sample, sequenced in a study of T cell clonality in common variable immunodeficiency. The study's findings and limits: In common variable immunodeficiency, TCR beta chains reportedly carried fewer deletions and N-nucleotide insertions.

Their target antigens are unknown. The method was immunoSEQ multiplex PCR; TCRdb's version includes in-frame clones alone and lacks a portion of them. Singletons are absent from the sample, which has about 25,000 clones. The sequencing input was peripheral blood mononuclear cells. The source is a human donor with common variable immunodeficiency.

With regard to this clone: With the read ending 3 residues before the CDR3 end, the germline J gene is used to fill in that end. The rearrangement joins TRBV2 to TRBJ2-2; 8 bases agree with TRBD1. This CDR3 contains 15 residues. Germline V lookup: CDR1 SNHLY, CDR2 FYNNEI. After removal of 6 bases from V and 4 bases from J, the junction contained 7 bases not matched to a gene. The CDR3 loop reads CASSLDRGGTGELFF. CDR3 DNA (partial): TGTGCCAGCAGCCTCGACAGGGGCGGCACCGGGGAG.

To note about this clone: With the read ending 3 residues before the CDR3 end, the germline J gene is used to fill in that end. The chain carries TRBV5-5 and TRBJ2-7; 8 bases fit TRBD2. Germline CDR1 reads SGHKS; CDR2 reads YYEKEE (reference sequence). The CDR3 is made up of 15 amino acids. V dropped 4 bases and J dropped 4; count of bases not matched to a gene: 10. This CDR3 reads CASSTGLATPYEQYF. Incomplete CDR3 DNA: TGTGCCAGCAGCACTGGACTAGCTACCCCTTACGAG.

This clone came up many times. The CDR3 is cut off 3 residues early in the read; its end comes from the germline J gene. The chain has TRBV20-1 and TRBJ2-1; 9 bases are a match to TRBD1. The V segment lost 3 bases and the J segment 9 bases; nucleotides outside the gene matches: 9. CDR3 size: 14 residues. The germline gives CDR1 DFQATT, CDR2 SNEGSKA (reference sequence). The CDR3 region is CSASQGQGIGEQFF. The CDR3 DNA, read in part, is TGCAGTGCTAGTCAGGGACAGGGTATTGGTGAG.

This clone was picked up a small number of times. The CDR3 end falls 3 residues outside the read, so it is completed with the germline J gene. The V gene is TRBV5-1, the J gene TRBJ2-7; tentatively, D is TRBD2 (5 bases). V lost 0 bases and J 3 bases, leaving 10 bases between the germline ends. The CDR3 extends over 14 amino acids. CDR1 is SGHRS, CDR2 YFSETQ, per germline. Incomplete CDR3 DNA: TGCGCCAGCAGCTTGGCCGTAGGACTCTACGAG. It is translated as CASSLAVGLYE. In full, the CDR3 reads CASSLAVGLYEQYF. Full variable domain (remainder filled in from reference TRBV5-1 and TRBJ2-7): KAGVTQTPRYLIKTRGQQVTLSCSPISGHRSVSWYQQTPGQGLQFLFEYFSETQRNKGNFPGRFSGRQFSNSRSEMNVSTLELGDSALYLCASSLAVGLYEQYFGPGTRLTVT.

A word on this clone: Read data end 3 residues before the CDR3 end; the end is taken from the germline J gene. The V gene is TRBV5-1, the J gene TRBJ2-5; the match to TRBD2 covers 9 bases. This CDR3 comprises 14 residues. Germline assignment: CDR1 SGHRS and CDR2 YFSETQ. V was clipped by 4 bases and J by 5 bases; unmatched bases: 6. The CDR3 reads CASSKAGGFETQYF. Partial CDR3 DNA: TGCGCCAGCAGCAAAGCGGGAGGTTTTGAGACC. The variable domain in full, completed from reference TRBV5-1 and TRBJ2-5, reads KAGVTQTPRYLIKTRGQQVTLSCSPISGHRSVSWYQQTPGQGLQFLFEYFSETQRNKGNFPGRFSGRQFSNSRSEMNVSTLELGDSALYLCASSKAGGFETQYFGPGTRLLVL.

The table lists this clone with many counts. CDR3 loop: CASSEWDSGIEQYF. The DNA read from the CDR3 is TGTGCCAGCAGTGAGTGGGATAGCGGGATCGAG. The chain uses TRBV6-1 and TRBJ2-7, with 8 bases identical to TRBD2. With the read ending 3 residues before the CDR3 end, the germline J gene is used to fill in that end. The CDR3 spans 14 residues. Germline V gene lookup returns CDR1 MNHNS and CDR2 SASEGT. The V segment lost 3 bases and the J segment 6 bases; nucleotides outside the gene matches: 7.

This clone has at least ten counts. The read is 3 residues too short to cover the CDR3 end, so that end is filled in from the germline J gene. V usage is TRBV6-2 or TRBV6-3 and J usage is TRBJ1-1; the match to TRBD1 covers 9 bases. The CDR3 runs to 15 residues. J was trimmed by 5 bases and V by 2 bases; bases with no gene match: 6. The germline V gene encodes CDR1 MNHEY and CDR2 SVGEGT. The CDR3 sequence is CASSYVTDRGTEAFF. CDR3 bases read: TGTGCCAGCAGTTACGTTACAGACAGGGGGACTGAA.

In this sample, this clone turned up a few times. The CDR3 bases that were read are TGTGCCAGCAAAGGCATAGCGAGT. Protein sequence: CASKGIAS. The full CDR3 reads CASKGIASQYF. This rearrangement joins TRBV2 to TRBJ2-4, with TRBD2 as a possible D gene (5 bases). The read terminates 3 residues before the CDR3 end, so the remaining end is supplied by the germline J gene. Looked up from germline, CDR1 is SNHLY and CDR2 is FYNNEI. CDR3 length equals 11 residues.

Many counts were recorded for this clone. The CDR3 sequence: CASSPRDNEQFF. The sequenced CDR3 bases are TGTGCCAGCTCACCTAGGGACAATGAG. The rearrangement joins TRBV18 to TRBJ2-1; D is undetermined. The read finishes 3 residues shy of the CDR3 end, and the germline J gene is used to complete it. V was cut by 3 bases and J by 5 bases, with 5 bases left in between. This CDR3 is built from 12 residues. Per the germline V gene, CDR1 is KGHSH and CDR2 is LQKENI.

Concerning this clone itself: The read halts 3 residues ahead of the CDR3 end, with the missing end drawn from the germline J gene. The chain uses TRBV2 and TRBJ1-6, with 7 bases lining up with TRBD1. Germline V gene lookup returns CDR1 SNHLY and CDR2 FYNNEI. The CDR3 extends over 12 amino acids. The V segment lost 11 bases and the J segment 6 bases; nucleotides outside the gene matches: 4. The CDR3 reads CAGQVPNSPLHF. CDR3 DNA (partial): TGTGCCGGACAGGTGCCTAATTCACCC. Combining the CDR3 with reference TRBV2 and TRBJ1-6 gives the whole variable domain EPEVTQTPSHQVTQMGQEVILRCVPISNHLYFYWYRQILGQKVEFLVSFYNNEISEKSEIFDDQFSVERPDGSNFTLKIRSTKLEDSAMYFCAGQVPNSPLHFGNGTRLTVT.

In its sample, this clone was seen many times. The CDR3 goes on 3 residues after the read ends, and that part is filled in from the germline J gene. The chain has TRBV19 and TRBJ2-7, with TRBD1 identical over 9 bases. This CDR3 region has 13 residues. From germline, CDR1 is LNHDA and CDR2 SQIVND (reference sequence). After removal of 4 bases from V and 6 bases from J, the junction contained 4 bases not matched to a gene. The CDR3 protein is CASSRDRAGEQYF. The CDR3 bases that were read are TGTGCCAGTAGTAGGGACAGGGCCGGCGAG.

As for this clone: Read sequence stops 3 residues before the CDR3 end, and the germline J gene provides the missing end. The genes are TRBV19 and TRBJ2-7, with TRBD2 matching over 10 bases. Germline assignment: CDR1 LNHDA and CDR2 SQIVND (reference sequence). This CDR3 has 15 residues. V gave up 1 base and J gave up 6 bases; unmatched junction bases: 6. CDR3 amino acids: CASSIVGSGRSEQYF. The CDR3 bases that were read are TGTGCCAGTAGTATAGTCGGTAGCGGGAGGTCCGAG.

For this clone: Sequencing ends 3 residues short of the CDR3 end; the germline J gene provides the rest. The rearrangement joins TRBV7-9 to TRBJ1-2; TRBD1 might be the D (5 bases). The V end was cut by 1 base, the J end by 2 bases, with 11 bases between. The germline V gene has CDR1 SEHNR and CDR2 FQNEAQ (reference sequence). The CDR3 contains 15 residues. The CDR3 reads CASSLVPTGNYGYTF. CDR3 DNA (partial): TGTGCCAGCAGCTTAGTCCCCACAGGAAACTATGGC.

The table lists this clone with many counts. Coverage ceases 3 residues before the CDR3 finishes, and the germline J gene fills in the end. This chain connects TRBV20-1 to TRBJ2-7; D remains unclear. The CDR3 consists of 10 residues. With 5 bases removed from V and 6 bases from J, the gap between germline ends came to 8 bases. Looked up from germline, CDR1 is DFQATT and CDR2 is SNEGSKA (reference sequence). CDR3: CSAGPLEQYF. The sequenced part of the CDR3 DNA is TGCAGTGCTGGCCCTCTCGAG.